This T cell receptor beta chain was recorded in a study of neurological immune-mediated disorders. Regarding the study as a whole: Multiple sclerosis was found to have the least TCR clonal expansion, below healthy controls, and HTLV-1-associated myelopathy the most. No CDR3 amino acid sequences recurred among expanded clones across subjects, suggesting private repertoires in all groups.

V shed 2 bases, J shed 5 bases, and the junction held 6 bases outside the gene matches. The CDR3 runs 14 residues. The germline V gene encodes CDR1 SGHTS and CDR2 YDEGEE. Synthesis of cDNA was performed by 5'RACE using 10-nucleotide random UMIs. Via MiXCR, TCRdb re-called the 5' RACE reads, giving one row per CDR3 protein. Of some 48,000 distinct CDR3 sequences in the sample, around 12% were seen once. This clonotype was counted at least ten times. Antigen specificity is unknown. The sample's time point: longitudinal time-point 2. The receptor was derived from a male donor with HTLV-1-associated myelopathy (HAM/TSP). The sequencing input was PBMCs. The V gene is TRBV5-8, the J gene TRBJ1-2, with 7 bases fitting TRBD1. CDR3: CASSLPGTEYGYTF. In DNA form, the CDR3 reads TGTGCCAGCAGCTTACCCGGGACAGAATATGGCTACACCTTC. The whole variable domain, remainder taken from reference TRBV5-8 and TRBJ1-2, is EAGVTQSPTHLIKTRGQQATLRCSPISGHTSVYWYQQALGLGLQFLLWYDEGEERNRGNFPPRFSGRQFPNYSSELNVNALELEDSALYLCASSLPGTEYGYTFGSGTRLTVV.